Following are 10 T cell receptor beta chains from one sample sequenced in a study of blood T cell repertoires in COVID-19. Repertoires were generated with immunoSEQ multiplex PCR, while TCRdb's copy carries only in-frame clones and drops some. The table includes around 62,000 clones, roughly 90% detected once. Sequences were obtained from peripheral blood. The receptors were sampled from a woman aged 60-75 years with acute or convalescent COVID-19.

This chain joins TRBV25-1 and TRBJ2-1, with D perhaps TRBD2 (5 bases). This CDR3 spans 12 amino acids. V shed 7 bases and J shed 3 bases, with 7 bases lying between them. Germline V gene data show CDR1 as MGHDK and CDR2 as SYGVNS. The CDR3 spells CASNRDYNEQFF. CDR3 coding DNA: TGTGCCAGCAACCGGGACTACAATGAGCAGTTCTTC. Combining the CDR3 with reference TRBV25-1 and TRBJ2-1 gives the whole variable domain EADIYQTPRYLVIGTGKKITLECSQTMGHDKMYWYQQDPGMELHLIHYSYGVNSTEKGDLSSESTVSRIRTEHFPLTLESARPSHTSQYLCASNRDYNEQFFGPGTRLTVL.

V and J are TRBV19 and TRBJ1-1; D remains unclear. CDR3 length: 13 amino acids. CDR1 is LNHDA and CDR2 is SQIVND in the germline V gene (reference sequence). Trimming pared 5 bases from V and 0 bases from J, leaving 7 bases between. The CDR3 sequence is CASSFQVNTEAFF. For the CDR3, the DNA is TGTGCCAGTAGTTTTCAGGTGAACACTGAAGCTTTCTTT.

This rearrangement joins TRBV5-6 to TRBJ1-4; 10 positions match TRBD1. With V trimmed by 4 bases and J by 8 bases, 5 bases remained unmatched. Per germline, CDR1 SGHDT and CDR2 YYEEEE. There are 14 residues in the CDR3. The CDR3 nucleotides read TGTGCCAGCAGCCGGACAGGGGGAGGAGAAAAACTGTTTTTT. Translated, it gives CASSRTGGGEKLFF.

The V gene is TRBV19, the J gene TRBJ1-4, with TRBD1 matching 8 bases. V trimming: 3 bases; J trimming: 1 base; junction bases outside the gene matches: 10. Germline V CDR1 and CDR2: LNHDA, SQIVND (reference sequence). The CDR3 totals 18 residues. The CDR3 sequence: CASSIDPQGARTNEKLFF. The CDR3 bases are TGTGCCAGTAGTATCGACCCCCAGGGGGCGCGAACTAATGAAAAACTGTTTTTT.

This chain uses TRBV4-1 with TRBJ2-7; 10 bases match TRBD2. V dropped 2 bases and J dropped 4; count of bases not matched to a gene: 5. The CDR3 contains 15 residues. Germline CDR1 reads MGHRA; CDR2 reads YSYEKL. CDR3 sequence: CASSQQSGGVYEQYV. In DNA form, the CDR3 reads TGCGCCAGCAGCCAACAGAGCGGGGGGGTTTACGAGCAGTACGTC.

This chain links TRBV28 with TRBJ1-1, with D uncertain. This CDR3 region has 13 residues. Germline CDR1 and CDR2: MDHEN and SYDVKM. Trimming stripped 7 bases from V and 4 bases from J, with 13 bases between. The CDR3 loop is CASNLVAGTEAFF. The CDR3 region has the DNA TGTGCCAGCAATTTGGTCGCGGGCACTGAAGCTTTCTTT.

The V call is TRBV5-6, the J call TRBJ1-2; D not certain. There are 15 residues in the CDR3. Germline V gives CDR1 SGHDT, CDR2 YYEEEE. V was trimmed by 1 base and J by 2 bases, leaving 12 bases between them. The CDR3 nucleotides are TGTGCCAGCAGCTTGATTAGTGAGGGAAACTATGGCTACACCTTC. It specifies CASSLISEGNYGYTF.

This chain joins TRBV6-5 and TRBJ1-2; perhaps TRBD1 as D (6 bases). The CDR3 is made up of 14 amino acids. V dropped 10 bases and J dropped 0 bases, with 15 bases sitting between them. Germline V gene data show CDR1 as MNHEY and CDR2 as SVGAGI. The CDR3 sequence is CAIKGDTANYGYTF. The DNA of the CDR3 is TGTGCCATCAAGGGGGACACAGCTAACTATGGCTACACCTTC.

This clone was counted a few times. This sequence joins TRBV10-3 and TRBJ1-5; TRBD1 is a possible D gene (6 bases). The CDR3 is 15 residues long. Trimming took off 1 base at V and 2 bases at J, with 9 bases between the two ends. Germline CDR1 and CDR2: ENHRY and SYGVKD. The CDR3 here is CAISELPGGNQPQHF. The CDR3 DNA follows: TGTGCCATCAGTGAGTTGCCAGGGGGCAATCAGCCCCAGCATTTT.

The V and J genes are TRBV15 and TRBJ2-3; TRBD2 might be the D (5 bases). CDR1 LNHNV and CDR2 YYDKDF come from the germline V gene (reference sequence). V lost 1 base to trimming and J lost 0 bases, with 8 bases between them. The CDR3 totals 15 residues. The CDR3 DNA sequence: TGTGCCACCAGCAGAGGAGGGTCTAGCACAGATACGCAGTATTTT. Translating it yields CATSRGGSSTDTQYF.